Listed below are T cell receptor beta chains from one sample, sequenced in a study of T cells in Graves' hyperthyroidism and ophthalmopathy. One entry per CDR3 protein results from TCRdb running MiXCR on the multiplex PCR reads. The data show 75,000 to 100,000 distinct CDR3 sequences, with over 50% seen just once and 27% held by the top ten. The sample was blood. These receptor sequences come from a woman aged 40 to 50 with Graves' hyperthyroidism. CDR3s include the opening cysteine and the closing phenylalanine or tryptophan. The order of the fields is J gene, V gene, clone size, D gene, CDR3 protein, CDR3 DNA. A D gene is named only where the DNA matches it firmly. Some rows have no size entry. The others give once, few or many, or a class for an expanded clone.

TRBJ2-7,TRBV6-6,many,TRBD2,CASSWSGMGEQYF,TGTGCCAGCAGTTGGAGCGGGATGGGTGAGCAGTACTTC
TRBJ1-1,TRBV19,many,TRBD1,CASSKGQHTEAFF,TGTGCCAGTAGTAAGGGACAGCACACTGAAGCTTTCTTT
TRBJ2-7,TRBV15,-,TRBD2,CATSRDRGSGRNFEQYF,TGTGCCACCAGCAGAGATCGAGGTAGCGGGAGGAATTTCGAGCAGTACTTC
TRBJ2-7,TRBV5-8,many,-,CASSKGLTYEQYF,TGTGCCAGCAGCAAAGGGTTAACCTACGAGCAGTACTTC
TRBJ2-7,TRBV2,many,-,CASILGGHSYEQYF,-
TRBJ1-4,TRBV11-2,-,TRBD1,CASISGTGDEKLFF,TGTGCCAGCATTTCCGGGACAGGGGACGAAAAACTGTTTTTT
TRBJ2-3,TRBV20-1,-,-,CSARDLGGNTDTQYF,TGCAGTGCTAGAGATCTGGGTGGGAACACAGATACGCAGTATTTT
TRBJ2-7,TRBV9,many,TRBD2,CASSVAGRERDYEQYF,TGTGCCAGCAGCGTAGCGGGGCGGGAGCGAGACTACGAGCAGTACTTC
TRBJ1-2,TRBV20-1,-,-,CSARDPGNYGYTF,TGCAGTGCTAGAGATCCCGGGAACTATGGCTACACCTTC
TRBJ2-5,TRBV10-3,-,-,CAIQTGIQETQYF,TGTGCCATTCAAACAGGGATCCAAGAGACCCAGTACTTC
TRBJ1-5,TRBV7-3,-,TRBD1,CANSTGGGRNQPQHF,TGTGCCAACTCGACAGGGGGAGGACGGAATCAGCCCCAGCATTTT
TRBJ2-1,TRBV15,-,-,CATSRDLRGENEQFF,TGTGCCACCAGCAGAGACCTACGAGGGGAGAATGAGCAGTTCTTC
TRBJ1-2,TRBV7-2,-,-,CASSLDFGNSGYTF,TGTGCCAGCAGCTTAGACTTCGGGAACTCCGGCTACACCTTC
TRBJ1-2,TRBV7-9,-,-,CASSNTAANYGYTF,TGTGCCAGCAGTAACACAGCAGCTAACTATGGCTACACCTTC
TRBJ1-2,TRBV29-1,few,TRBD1,CSVPGTGANYGYTF,TGCAGTGTGCCCGGGACAGGTGCTAACTATGGCTACACCTTC
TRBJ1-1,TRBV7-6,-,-,CASRLGGEGTEAFF,TGTGCCAGCAGGCTGGGTGGGGAGGGAACTGAAGCTTTCTTT
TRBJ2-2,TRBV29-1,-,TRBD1,CSVGQGVDTGELFF,TGCAGCGTTGGGCAGGGGGTAGACACTGGGGAGCTGTTTTTT
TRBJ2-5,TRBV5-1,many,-,CASSRTPQNGETQYF,TGCGCCAGCAGCCGGACCCCTCAGAACGGAGAGACCCAGTACTTC
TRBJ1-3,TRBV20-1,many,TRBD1,CGARRDRGAGNTIYF,TGCGGTGCTAGGAGGGACAGGGGAGCTGGAAACACCATATATTTT
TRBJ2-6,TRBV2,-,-,CASCPGGTEFSGANVLTF,TGTGCCAGCTGCCCCGGCGGGACAGAGTTCTCTGGGGCCAACGTCCTGACTTTC
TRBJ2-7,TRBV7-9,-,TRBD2,CASSSGSTGEQYF,TGTGCCAGCAGTAGCGGGAGTACCGGAGAGCAGTACTTC
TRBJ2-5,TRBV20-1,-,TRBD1,CSARGDRRNQYF,TGCAGTGCTAGGGGGGACAGGAGGAATCAGTACTTC
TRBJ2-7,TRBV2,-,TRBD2,CASIPGLAGAHSYEQYF,TGTGCCAGCATACCGGGACTAGCGGGAGCCCACTCCTACGAGCAGTACTTC
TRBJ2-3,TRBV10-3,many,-,CAISDSVPGLASTDTQYF,TGTGCCATCAGTGATTCCGTCCCGGGACTCGCAAGCACAGATACGCAGTATTTT
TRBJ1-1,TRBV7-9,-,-,CAWGDEEVTEAFF,TGTGCCTGGGGTGACGAGGAGGTTACTGAAGCTTTCTTT
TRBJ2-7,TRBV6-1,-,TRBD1,CASSYSTLTGQAEQYF,TGTGCCAGCAGTTACTCGACGCTGACAGGACAGGCCGAGCAGTACTTC
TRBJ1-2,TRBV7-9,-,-,CASSGDQPHGYTF,TGTGCCAGCAGCGGGGACCAACCACATGGCTACACCTTC